This T cell receptor (beta chain) was documented in a study of blood T cell repertoires in COVID-19. Study-level information: Both acute and convalescent COVID-19 samples were obtained from the United States, Italy and Spain. Nucleic acid was either cDNA or gDNA, and it came from T cells, B-cell-depleted T cells, or PBMCs.

The CDR3 consists of 13 residues. Trimming took 5 bases from V and 7 from J; bases not matched to a gene: 6. From germline, CDR1 is SGHAT and CDR2 FQNNGV. This clone was counted once. Methods used by the authors: How many nucleated cells were present was estimated from reference gene primer amplification. TCRdb's table, derived via immunoSEQ multiplex PCR, lists solely in-frame clones and lacks some. D and trimming come from the DNA, and the V and J calls and clone size come from that table. The repertoire has fewer than 250,000 clones, roughly four fifths of them found once; the top ten carry approximately 12%.

V and J are TRBV11-2 and TRBJ1-2; TRBD1 agrees at 8 bases. The sequencing sample was made of peripheral blood. The TCR sequence derives from a middle-aged woman with acute or convalescent COVID-19. CDR3 sequence: CASSQDRESGYTF. The CDR3, as DNA: TGTGCCAGCAGCCAGGACAGGGAGTCTGGCTACACCTTC.